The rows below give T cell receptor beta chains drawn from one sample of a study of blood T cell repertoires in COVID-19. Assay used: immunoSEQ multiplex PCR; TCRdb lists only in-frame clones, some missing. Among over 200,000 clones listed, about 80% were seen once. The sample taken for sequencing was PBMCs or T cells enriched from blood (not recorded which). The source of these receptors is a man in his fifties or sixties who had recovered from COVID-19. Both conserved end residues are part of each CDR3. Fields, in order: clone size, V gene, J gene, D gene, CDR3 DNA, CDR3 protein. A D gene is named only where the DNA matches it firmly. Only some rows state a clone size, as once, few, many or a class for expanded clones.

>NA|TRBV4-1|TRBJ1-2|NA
TGCGCCAGCAGCCATACCGGGACTGAGGCCGATGGCTACACCTTC
CASSHTGTEADGYTF
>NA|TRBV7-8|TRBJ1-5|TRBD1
TGTGCCAGCAGCTTAGTTACAGGGGTCGGCAATCAGCCCCAGCATTTT
CASSLVTGVGNQPQHF
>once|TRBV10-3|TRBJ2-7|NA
TGTGCCATCAGTCCAGGAAACTCCTACGAGCAGTACTTC
CAISPGNSYEQYF
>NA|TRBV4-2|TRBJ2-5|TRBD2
TGTGCCAGCAGCCAAGTGGGGCTAGCGGGGTCTGAGACCCAGTACTTC
CASSQVGLAGSETQYF
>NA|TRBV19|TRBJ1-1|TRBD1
TGTGCCAGTAGTATAGGTCCCGGACAGGGGCCCAACACTGAAGCTTTCTTT
CASSIGPGQGPNTEAFF
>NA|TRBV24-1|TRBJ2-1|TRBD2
TGTGCCACCAGTGACCACCTAGCGGGGTGGTACAATGAGCAGTTCTTC
CATSDHLAGWYNEQFF
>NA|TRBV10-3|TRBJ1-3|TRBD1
TGTGCCATCAGCAGAGGACAGGGGGCTGGAAACACCATATATTTT
CAISRGQGAGNTIYF
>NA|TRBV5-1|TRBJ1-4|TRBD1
TGCGCCAGCAGCTTAGGGACAGGGTCCGATGAAAAACTGTTTTTT
CASSLGTGSDEKLFF
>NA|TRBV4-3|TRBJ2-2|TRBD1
TGCGCCAGCAGCCCTGGGACAGGGGGCTGGACCGGGGAGCTGTTTTTT
CASSPGTGGWTGELFF
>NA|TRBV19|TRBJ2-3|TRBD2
TGTGCCAGTAGTGCTAGCGGGGGGCAGGGAGATACGCAGTATTTT
CASSASGGQGDTQYF
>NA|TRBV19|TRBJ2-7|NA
TGTGCCAGTAGTGTGCAGAAATCCTACGAGCAGTACTTC
CASSVQKSYEQYF
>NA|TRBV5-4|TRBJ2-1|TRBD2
TGTGCCAGCAGCTCCCACGGGCGGGGGGGCTACAATGAGCAGTTCTTC
CASSSHGRGGYNEQFF
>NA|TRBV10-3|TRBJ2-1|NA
TGTGCCATCAGTGACAATGCCTACAATGAGCAGTTCTTC
CAISDNAYNEQFF
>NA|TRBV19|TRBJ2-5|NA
TGTGCCAGTAGTATACTGGGGGGACAAGAGACCCAGTACTTC
CASSILGGQETQYF
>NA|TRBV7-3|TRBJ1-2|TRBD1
TGTGCCAGCAGCTTAGGGGTTACGGGACAGGGCAGTGGCTACACCTTC
CASSLGVTGQGSGYTF
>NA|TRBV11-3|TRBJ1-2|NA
TGTGCCAGCAGCTTATCCGGGGGGTGGAACGGCTACACCTTC
CASSLSGGWNGYTF
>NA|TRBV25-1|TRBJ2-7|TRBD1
TGTGCCAGCAGTGGAACACAGGGGGCGAGGTACGAGCAGTACTTC
CASSGTQGARYEQYF
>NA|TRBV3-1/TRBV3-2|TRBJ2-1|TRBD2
TGTGCCAGCAGCCAAGGAGTGGCGGGGGGGAACAATGAGCAGTTCTTC
CASSQGVAGGNNEQFF
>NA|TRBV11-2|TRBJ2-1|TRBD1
TGTGCCAGCAGCGTCAACCGGGACAGCTACAATGAGCAGTTCTTC
CASSVNRDSYNEQFF
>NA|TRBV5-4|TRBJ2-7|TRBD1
TGTGCCAGCAGCAGAGGACAGGGAGGAGAGCAGTACTTC
CASSRGQGGEQYF
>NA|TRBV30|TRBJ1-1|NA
TGTGCCTGGAGTGTAATCAGCTCGGGAGAAGCTTTCTTT
CAWSVISSGEAFF
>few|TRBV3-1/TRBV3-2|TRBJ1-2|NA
TGTGCCAGCAGCCACTGGACAGCTAACTATGGCTACACCTTC
CASSHWTANYGYTF
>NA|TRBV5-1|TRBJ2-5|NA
TGCGCCAGCAGCGGGGGCACAAGCCGTGAGACCCAGTACTTC
CASSGGTSRETQYF
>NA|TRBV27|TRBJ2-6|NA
TGTGCCAGCAGTCGAGGGAAACCCCTCTCTGGGGCCAACGTCCTGACTTTC
CASSRGKPLSGANVLTF
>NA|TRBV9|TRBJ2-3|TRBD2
TGTGCCAGCAGCGTAGTCGGGGGGAAGGGAGATACGCAGTATTTT
CASSVVGGKGDTQYF
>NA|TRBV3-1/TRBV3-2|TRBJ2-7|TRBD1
TGTGCCAGCAGCCCTCCCCGAGGGACAGGCGCCTACGAGCAGTACTTC
CASSPPRGTGAYEQYF
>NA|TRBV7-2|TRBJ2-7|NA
TGTGCCAGCAGCTTAGCAGAGGCTCTCGAGCAGTACTTC
CASSLAEALEQYF
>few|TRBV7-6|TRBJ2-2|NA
TGTGCCAGCAGCTCTCTAGACGTTGCGAACACCGGGGAGCTGTTTTTT
CASSSLDVANTGELFF
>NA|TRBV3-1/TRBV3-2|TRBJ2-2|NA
TGTGCCAGCAGCCAATTCGCCAGCACCGGGGAGCTGTTTTTT
CASSQFASTGELFF
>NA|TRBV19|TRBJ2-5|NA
TGTGCCAGTAGTATAACCCTTGCGGCCGTGTTCACCCAGTACTTC
CASSITLAAVFTQYF
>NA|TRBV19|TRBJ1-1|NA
TGTGCCAGTAGTCCTCTGAACACTGAAGCTTTCTTT
CASSPLNTEAFF
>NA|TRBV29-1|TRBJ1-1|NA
TGCAGCGTTGAAGATAAAAATTCACAGGGCTGGAACACTGAAGCTTTCTTT
CSVEDKNSQGWNTEAFF
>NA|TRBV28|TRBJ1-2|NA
TGTGCCAGCAGTTTATGGGGCGGGGTTAATGGCTACACCTTC
CASSLWGGVNGYTF
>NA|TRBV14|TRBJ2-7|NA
TGTGCCAGCAGCCCGACAGCCACCATCTCCTACGAGCAGTACTTC
CASSPTATISYEQYF
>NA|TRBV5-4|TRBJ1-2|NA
TGTGCCAGCAGCCTAGACAGCTATGGCTACACCTTC
CASSLDSYGYTF
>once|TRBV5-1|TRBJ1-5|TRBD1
TGCGCCAGCAGCTTCCCGGGACAGGGGACCAATCAGCCCCAGCATTTT
CASSFPGQGTNQPQHF
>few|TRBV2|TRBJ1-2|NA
TGTGCCAGCAGTGATGGACAGAACTATGGCTACACCTTC
CASSDGQNYGYTF